The 21 T cell receptor beta chains below all came from one sample that was sequenced in a study of T cell changes during pregnancy in multiple sclerosis. Here immunoSEQ multiplex PCR was the method, and the copy in TCRdb shows in-frame clones only, minus some. The table has about 51,000 clones, about 92% seen once. The sample consisted of peripheral blood, taken in the second trimester of pregnancy. Source of these receptors: a female donor with multiple sclerosis, enrolled in a pregnancy study.

J is TRBJ1-2 and V is TRBV9; TRBD1 matches at 7 bases. The CDR3 runs 14 residues. The germline V gene has CDR1 SGDLS and CDR2 YYNGEE. The J segment lost 8 bases and the V segment lost 5 bases, leaving 12 bases of the junction unmatched. DNA of the CDR3: TGTGCCAGCAGTGGGATTAACAGGGGACGAGGCTACACCTTC. This sequence encodes CASSGINRGRGYTF.

V usage is TRBV13 and J usage is TRBJ1-3, with D perhaps matching TRBD1 (6 bases). This CDR3 contains 16 residues. V lost 5 bases to trimming and J lost 3 bases, with 17 bases between them. Germline V lookup: CDR1 PRHDT, CDR2 FYEKMQ (reference sequence). The CDR3 sequence: CASSPGLGARGNTIYF. The CDR3 bases are TGTGCCAGCAGCCCAGGCTTGGGGGCGCGTGGAAACACCATATATTTT.

The chain employs TRBV19 and TRBJ2-7, with 8 bases matching TRBD1. The germline gives CDR1 LNHDA, CDR2 SQIVND (reference sequence). There are 14 residues in the CDR3. The junction had 10 bases not matched to a gene; V was cut back by 5 bases and J by 7 bases. The CDR3 sequence is CASSVGQGAEEQYF. Here the CDR3 DNA reads TGTGCCAGTAGTGTCGGACAGGGAGCGGAGGAGCAGTACTTC.

The V gene is TRBV11-3, the J gene TRBJ1-1; a weak D match, TRBD1 (6 bases). CDR1 is SGHNT, CDR2 YENEEA, per germline. This CDR3 spans 13 amino acids. Trimming pared 5 bases from V and 7 bases from J, leaving 14 bases between. Written as DNA, the CDR3 is TGTGCCAGCAGCAGACAGGAGGAGAATGAAGCTTTCTTT. This translates into CASSRQEENEAFF.

The V and J genes are TRBV4-1 and TRBJ2-7; 8 bases align to TRBD1. CDR1 and CDR2 from the germline V gene are MGHRA and YSYEKL. The V and J ends lost 1 base and 5 bases, in that order; junction bases with no gene match: 7. CDR3 length: 15 residues. The CDR3 loop is CASSQADSTGDEQYF. The CDR3 region has the DNA TGCGCCAGCAGCCAAGCAGACTCGACAGGGGACGAGCAGTACTTC.

J is TRBJ2-3 and V is TRBV29-1; 12 bases align to TRBD2. Looked up from germline, CDR1 is SQVTM and CDR2 is ANQGSEA. J lost 4 bases, V lost 6 bases, and 14 bases had no gene match. This CDR3 spans 17 amino acids. In nucleotides, the CDR3 is TGCAGCGTGGGGGCTAGCGGGAGGGCCGTCACCCCAGATACGCAGTATTTT. Amino acid sequence: CSVGASGRAVTPDTQYF.

The chain has TRBV5-4 and TRBJ2-1; TRBD2 matches at 10 bases. Germline V lookup: CDR1 SGHNT, CDR2 YYREEE (reference sequence). This CDR3 spans 17 amino acids. J was trimmed by 1 base and V by 4 bases; bases with no gene match: 8. This CDR3 reads CASSPGLAGVSYNEQFF. The CDR3 coding sequence is TGTGCCAGCAGCCCGGGTCTAGCGGGAGTATCCTACAATGAGCAGTTCTTC.

The J gene is TRBJ2-7, the V gene TRBV7-9; possible D gene TRBD2, 7 bases. This CDR3 is built from 16 residues. V dropped 5 bases and J dropped 2 bases, with 19 bases sitting between them. Germline V lookup: CDR1 SEHNR, CDR2 FQNEAQ (reference sequence). The CDR3 loop reads CASSRGAGASAYEQYF. DNA for the CDR3: TGTGCCAGCAGCAGGGGGGCGGGGGCGAGCGCCTACGAGCAGTACTTC. The whole variable domain, remainder taken from reference TRBV7-9 and TRBJ2-7, is DTGVSQNPRHKITKRGQNVTFRCDPISEHNRLYWYRQTLGQGPEFLTYFQNEAQLEKSRLLSDRFSAERPKGSFSTLEIQRTEQGDSAMYLCASSRGAGASAYEQYFGPGTRLTVT.

V usage is TRBV6-5 and J usage is TRBJ2-1; D ambiguous. This CDR3 region has 12 residues. Germline CDR1 reads MNHEY; CDR2 reads SVGAGI. Trimming took 4 bases from V and 8 from J, leaving 9 bases between them. The CDR3 nucleotides read TGTGCCAGCAGTTCCTCCCTAGATGAGCAGTTCTTC. It translates to CASSSSLDEQFF.

This chain joins TRBV6-1 and TRBJ2-7; the match to TRBD1 covers 9 bases. There are 15 residues in the CDR3. Germline V CDR1 and CDR2: MNHNS, SASEGT. The trim removed 7 bases at V and 5 bases at J, leaving 12 bases unmatched. This CDR3 reads CASTEEGTGSHEQYF. DNA of the CDR3: TGTGCCAGCACCGAGGAGGGGACAGGGAGTCACGAGCAGTACTTC.

This rearrangement joins TRBV9 to TRBJ2-1, with TRBD2 matching over 10 bases. Germline assignment: CDR1 SGDLS and CDR2 YYNGEE. The CDR3 covers 17 residues. The trim removed 0 bases at V and 6 bases at J, leaving 9 bases unmatched. In DNA, the CDR3 is TGTGCCAGCAGCGTAGATCCCCTAGCGGGAGTTGTCAATGAGCAGTTCTTC. Protein product: CASSVDPLAGVVNEQFF.

The sample holds a few counts of this clone. CDR3 nucleotides: TGTGCCAGCAGTGTAACTAAAGGGAACACTGAAGCTTTCTTT. This sequence encodes CASSVTKGNTEAFF. The chain employs TRBV2 and TRBJ1-1; D call uncertain. CDR3 length: 14 amino acids. The V gene lost 4 bases and the J gene lost 1 base, with 10 bases spanning the gap. Germline-derived CDR1 and CDR2 are SNHLY and FYNNEI.

The rearrangement links TRBV28 to TRBJ2-3; 16 nucleotides match TRBD2. Losses at the gene ends were 5 bases for V and 0 bases for J; bases not matched to a gene: 14. This CDR3 has 21 amino acids. Germline CDR1 reads MDHEN; CDR2 reads SYDVKM. DNA for the CDR3: TGTGCCAGCAGTATCCTACCGGGACTAGCGGGAGGGCTGCGAAGCACAGATACGCAGTATTTT. Encoded protein: CASSILPGLAGGLRSTDTQYF.

The chain employs TRBV29-1 and TRBJ2-2; TRBD1 matches at 10 bases. CDR1 is SQVTM, CDR2 ANQGSEA, per germline. The CDR3 totals 15 residues. With 4 bases clipped from V and 0 bases from J, the junction kept 2 bases outside the gene matches. The CDR3 sequence is CSVGGQGANTGELFF. Written as DNA, the CDR3 is TGCAGCGTTGGAGGACAGGGGGCGAACACCGGGGAGCTGTTTTTT.

As DNA, the CDR3 is TGTGCCAGCAGCCCGGGGACAGGGATGAAGCTCGAGCAGTACTTC. Amino acid sequence: CASSPGTGMKLEQYF. The chain uses TRBV7-9 and TRBJ2-7; 9 nucleotides align to TRBD1. Germline trimming cut 5 bases from V and 6 bases from J; bases unmatched to any gene: 11. The germline V gene has CDR1 SEHNR and CDR2 FQNEAQ (reference sequence). This CDR3 contains 15 residues.

The V and J genes are TRBV6-7 and TRBJ2-5; D is uncertain. TRBV6-7 is recorded as an ORF, its role being uncertain. V dropped 9 bases and J dropped 4 bases, with 3 bases sitting between them. There are 9 residues in the CDR3. CDR3 DNA sequence: TGTGCCAGGAGAGAGACCCAGTACTTC. Protein sequence: CARRETQYF.

The rearrangement uses TRBV5-4 and TRBJ2-2, with 8 positions matching TRBD2. V lost 1 base to trimming and J lost 1 base; unmatched junction nucleotides: 3. Germline V gene lookup returns CDR1 SGHNT and CDR2 YYREEE (reference sequence). The CDR3 runs 16 residues. The CDR3 nucleotides read TGTGCCAGCAGCTTGAAAAGCGGGAGGAACACCGGGGAGCTGTTTTTT. This codes for CASSLKSGRNTGELFF.

The chain is built from TRBV7-2 and TRBJ2-1; D perhaps matches TRBD2 (6 bases). The CDR3 spans 14 residues. CDR1 SGHTA and CDR2 FQGNSA come from the germline V gene. Between the trimmed V and J ends, which lost 0 bases and 9 bases, there was a span of 12 bases. Here the CDR3 DNA reads TGTGCCAGCAGCTTAGCGTGGGAGGACGCTGAGCAGTTCTTC. It translates to CASSLAWEDAEQFF.

The V call is TRBV5-6, the J call TRBJ2-5; D not certain. Germline values: CDR1 SGHDT, CDR2 YYEEEE. Trimming stripped 1 base from V and 0 bases from J, with 10 bases between. The CDR3 covers 15 residues. CDR3 sequence (DNA): TGTGCCAGCAGCTTGCTTGGGCAGCACCAAGAGACCCAGTACTTC. Amino acid sequence: CASSLLGQHQETQYF.

This chain links TRBV18 with TRBJ1-2; the D gene is possibly TRBD1 (6 bases). The CDR3 has 14 amino acids. V dropped 3 bases and J dropped 4 bases, with 12 bases sitting between them. Germline CDR1 reads KGHSH; CDR2 reads LQKENI. As DNA, the CDR3 is TGTGCCAGCTCACCCCGGGACACGGTCTATGGCTACACCTTC. It codes for CASSPRDTVYGYTF.

The gene calls are TRBV5-1 and TRBJ2-7; a weak D match, TRBD2 (6 bases). This CDR3 comprises 14 residues. V shed 0 bases and J shed 3 bases, with 10 bases lying between them. Germline V gene data show CDR1 as SGHRS and CDR2 as YFSETQ. CDR3 DNA: TGCGCCAGCAGCTTGGCCGCGACTAGCTACGAGCAGTACTTC. Its translation: CASSLAATSYEQYF. Supplemented by reference TRBV5-1 and TRBJ2-7, the full variable domain reads KAGVTQTPRYLIKTRGQQVTLSCSPISGHRSVSWYQQTPGQGLQFLFEYFSETQRNKGNFPGRFSGRQFSNSRSEMNVSTLELGDSALYLCASSLAATSYEQYFGPGTRLTVT.